The 27 T cell receptor beta chains presented below share a single source sample, sequenced in a study of blood T cells in healthy people across ages. Primers used in a second PCR of roughly 6 to 11 cycles were a sample-barcoded 5' primer and a J-beta primer mix. TCRdb recomputed calls from the 5' RACE reads with MiXCR, one row per CDR3 protein. The data show 1.5 million to 2 million distinct CDR3 sequences, around 40% seen once. The sequencing sample was made of blood. The source of these receptors is a human donor in good health.

This clonotype has just a few counts. V is TRBV7-9 and J is TRBJ1-1, with TRBD1 matching over 10 bases. The germline V gene has CDR1 SEHNR and CDR2 FQNEAQ (reference sequence). J gave up 3 bases and V 0 bases, and 7 bases lay outside the gene matches. The CDR3 covers 17 residues. CDR3 in DNA: TGTGCCAGCAGCTTAGCGCCGGGACAGGGGACTTACACTGAAGCTTTCTTT. Its protein product is CASSLAPGQGTYTEAFF.

The chain has TRBV20-1 and TRBJ2-3, with D possibly matching TRBD2 (7 bases). From germline, CDR1 is DFQATT and CDR2 SNEGSKA (reference sequence). The CDR3 is 21 residues long. The V gene lost 2 bases and the J gene lost 4 bases, with 34 bases spanning the gap. The CDR3 loop is CSARSPPAAVERDTFSDTQYF. The CDR3 DNA is TGCAGTGCTAGATCACCCCCAGCGGCAGTTGAGCGGGACACCTTTTCAGATACGCAGTATTTT.

This rearrangement joins TRBV6-2 or TRBV6-3 to TRBJ1-2; no clear D gene. The CDR3 consists of 14 residues. Trimming shortened V by 5 bases and J by 4 bases, and 14 bases separated the two germline ends. Germline V gene sequence: CDR1 MNHEY, CDR2 SVGEGT. The CDR3 DNA reads as TGTGCCAGCAGTCCTATCTCGAGCTCCTATGGCTACACCTTC. Its protein product is CASSPISSSYGYTF.

This clonotype turned up a few times. The chain has TRBV6-2 or TRBV6-3 and TRBJ2-7; D is undetermined. Germline CDR1 and CDR2: MNHEY and SVGEGT. Trimming removed 4 bases from V and 2 bases from J, with 9 bases in between. The CDR3 loop spans 13 amino acids. The CDR3 sequence is CASSLMTPYEQYF. CDR3 nucleotides: TGTGCCAGCAGTTTAATGACTCCCTACGAGCAGTACTTC.

This clonotype came up a few times. The chain carries TRBV7-2 and TRBJ2-5; 9 bases are a match to TRBD2. The CDR3 consists of 15 residues. V shed 5 bases, J shed 7 bases, and the junction held 11 bases outside the gene matches. Germline V gene data show CDR1 as SGHTA and CDR2 as FQGNSA. DNA for the CDR3: TGTGCCAGCAGCCCGCGGGGGGGCAAGGTCGGGACCCAGTACTTC. Its translation is CASSPRGGKVGTQYF. Supplemented by reference TRBV7-2 and TRBJ2-5, the full variable domain reads GAGVSQSPSNKVTEKGKDVELRCDPISGHTALYWYRQSLGQGLEFLIYFQGNSAPDKSGLPSDRFSAERTGGSVSTLTIQRTQQEDSAVYLCASSPRGGKVGTQYFGPGTRLLVL.

With regard to this clonotype: An end of the junction differs from the germline gene, which may be a read error. The chain employs TRBV4-1 and TRBJ2-4; 9 bases line up with TRBD2. The CDR3 consists of 18 residues. CDR1 is MGHRA, CDR2 YSYEKL, per germline. The CDR3, as DNA: TGCGCCAGCAACCAAAAGAGTCGAGGCGGGGGGGGCACGAACATTCAGTACTTC. Translated, it gives CASNQKSRGGGGTNIQYF.

The chain couples TRBV5-6 to TRBJ1-1; the D gene is possibly TRBD1 (6 bases). Trimming took 0 bases from V and 4 from J, leaving 13 bases between them. Germline CDR1 and CDR2: SGHDT and YYEEEE. This CDR3 has 15 residues. The CDR3 spells CASSLGWRGTTEAFF. CDR3 nucleotide sequence: TGTGCCAGCAGCTTGGGATGGAGGGGGACCACTGAAGCTTTCTTT.

This chain uses TRBV6-1 with TRBJ2-1, with D possibly being TRBD1 (5 bases). Germline CDR1 is MNHNS and CDR2 is SASEGT. The V end lost 6 bases, the J end lost 6 bases, and 9 bases lay between the germline ends. The CDR3 is 12 residues long. CDR3 region: CASRAQGNEQFF. The CDR3 DNA follows: TGTGCCAGCAGGGCCCAGGGCAATGAGCAGTTCTTC.

This clonotype has only a few counts. The chain carries TRBV6-5 and TRBJ1-1; no clear D gene. Trimming took off 7 bases at V and 3 bases at J, with 6 bases between the two ends. This CDR3 spans 11 amino acids. Germline loops: CDR1 MNHEY, CDR2 SVGAGI. CDR3 loop: CASMRDTEAFF. CDR3 DNA sequence: TGTGCCAGCATGAGGGACACTGAAGCTTTCTTT.

In this sample, this clonotype turned up a few times. The gene calls are TRBV3-1 and TRBJ1-2, with TRBD1 as a possible D gene (5 bases). Deletions cut 0 bases from V and 4 bases from J, with 15 bases between. The CDR3 sequence is 16 residues long. Germline V gene sequence: CDR1 LGHDT, CDR2 YNNKEL (reference sequence). The CDR3 sequence: CASSQEGQAAGYGYTF. CDR3 sequence (DNA): TGTGCCAGCAGCCAAGAGGGGCAAGCAGCCGGCTATGGCTACACCTTC.

This clonotype was counted a few times. The chain joins TRBV20-1 to TRBJ2-1; 8 bases are shared with TRBD1. The J segment lost 2 bases and the V segment lost 6 bases, leaving 9 bases of the junction unmatched. CDR3 length: 15 amino acids. Germline loops: CDR1 DFQATT, CDR2 SNEGSKA (reference sequence). The CDR3 loop is CSASHRGRTYNEQFF. DNA for the CDR3: TGCAGTGCCAGCCACAGGGGGAGGACCTACAATGAGCAGTTCTTC.

The chain uses TRBV4-1 and TRBJ2-5; D remains unclear. Germline-derived CDR1 and CDR2 are MGHRA and YSYEKL. The CDR3 contains 14 residues. The V and J ends lost 1 base and 4 bases respectively, with 10 bases between them. The CDR3, as DNA: TGCGCCAGCAGCCAAGTGAGAATGAGAGAGACCCAGTACTTC. Protein: CASSQVRMRETQYF.

This clonotype has only one observation. The J gene is TRBJ2-7, the V gene TRBV20-1; 10 bases fit TRBD2. After removal of 6 bases from V and 2 bases from J, the junction contained 4 bases not matched to a gene. The CDR3 is 13 residues long. Per germline, CDR1 DFQATT and CDR2 SNEGSKA (reference sequence). The CDR3 here is CSAGTSATYEQYF. DNA for the CDR3: TGCAGTGCCGGGACTAGCGCCACCTACGAGCAGTACTTC.

At least ten counts were recorded for this clonotype. The chain uses TRBV20-1 and TRBJ2-5, with D perhaps TRBD2 (6 bases). Between the trimmed V and J ends, which lost 0 bases and 5 bases, there was a span of 10 bases. The CDR3 totals 13 residues. Germline CDR1 reads DFQATT; CDR2 reads SNEGSKA (reference sequence). CDR3: CSAREAGRETQYF. In DNA, the CDR3 is TGCAGTGCTAGAGAAGCGGGTAGGGAGACCCAGTACTTC.

V gene TRBV11-2 combines with J gene TRBJ2-3; D is unclear. This CDR3 spans 15 amino acids. Germline CDR1 SGHAT, CDR2 FQNNGV. V gave up 6 bases and J gave up 6 bases, with 19 bases separating them. CDR3 sequence: CASRLSRRHQDTQYF. DNA of the CDR3: TGTGCCAGCAGGCTTTCTAGACGACATCAGGATACGCAGTATTTT.

A few counts support this clonotype. The chain is built from TRBV20-1 and TRBJ1-2; D not certain. The germline V and J ends were trimmed by 6 bases and 2 bases, with 19 bases remaining between them. In germline, CDR1 is DFQATT, CDR2 SNEGSKA (reference sequence). CDR3 size: 15 residues. CDR3 bases: TGCAGTGCCTTCCAAGTTGGTTTGTTGAACTATGGCTACACCTTC. Its protein is CSAFQVGLLNYGYTF.

This rearrangement joins TRBV15 to TRBJ1-1, with D maybe TRBD1 (6 bases). The CDR3 consists of 15 residues. Germline CDR1 is LNHNV and CDR2 is YYDKDF (reference sequence). The V gene lost 0 bases and the J gene lost 0 bases, with 8 bases spanning the gap. The CDR3 reads CATSRDRGLNTEAFF. The CDR3 nucleotides are TGTGCCACCAGCAGAGACAGGGGATTGAACACTGAAGCTTTCTTT.

J is TRBJ2-6 and V is TRBV4-3, with 11 bases fitting TRBD1. Trimming removed 3 bases from V and 1 base from J; junction bases left unmatched: 8. The germline V gene has CDR1 LGHNA and CDR2 YSLEER. The CDR3 length is 19 residues. The DNA for the CDR3 is TGCGCCAGCAGCCACCCCACCGGGACAGGGGGGTCTGGGGCCAACGTCCTGACTTTC. The encoded protein is CASSHPTGTGGSGANVLTF.

As DNA, the CDR3 is TGCAGTGCTTCCCCGTACAGGGGGCGAGAGACCCAGTACTTC. Translating gives CSASPYRGRETQYF. V and J are TRBV20-1 and TRBJ2-5; 9 bases are a match to TRBD1. The V segment lost 5 bases and the J segment 4 bases; nucleotides outside the gene matches: 8. The length of the CDR3 is 14 residues. The germline V gene encodes CDR1 DFQATT and CDR2 SNEGSKA (reference sequence).

CDR3 nucleotide sequence: TGTGCCAGCAGCCGATTGACAGGGAATGAGCAGTTCTTC. This sequence encodes CASSRLTGNEQFF. The chain employs TRBV7-2 and TRBJ2-1, with 7 bases lining up with TRBD1. With V trimmed by 5 bases and J by 7 bases, 5 bases remained unmatched. The CDR3 runs 13 residues. Germline V CDR1 and CDR2: SGHTA, FQGNSA.

This clonotype occurred a few times. CDR3 in amino acids: CASSPPVGAGYHNEQFF. The CDR3 region has the DNA TGTGCCAGCAGTCCTCCGGTGGGAGCGGGCTACCACAATGAGCAGTTCTTC. The chain uses TRBV28 and TRBJ2-1; tentative D call: TRBD2 (6 bases). V was trimmed by 5 bases and J by 5 bases, leaving 22 bases between them. Germline-derived CDR1 and CDR2 are MDHEN and SYDVKM. CDR3 length equals 17 residues.

This clonotype was counted only a few times. Written as DNA, the CDR3 is TGTGCCACCAGTGAGCCCGCGGGGGGCCCCTACAATGAGCAGTTCTTC. Protein sequence: CATSEPAGGPYNEQFF. The chain carries TRBV24-1 and TRBJ2-1; 8 bases are shared with TRBD2. This CDR3 comprises 16 residues. Germline V gene lookup returns CDR1 KGHDR and CDR2 SFDVKD. V trimming: 4 bases; J trimming: 2 bases; junction bases outside the gene matches: 6.

The chain carries TRBV12-3 or TRBV12-4 and TRBJ1-2; TRBD1 is a possible D gene (6 bases). The CDR3 sequence is 14 residues long. V lost 7 bases and J 4 bases, leaving 16 bases between the germline ends. This CDR3 is CASMPPTGLYGYTF. The CDR3 coding sequence is TGTGCCAGCATGCCCCCGACAGGCCTCTATGGCTACACCTTC.

The sample holds a few counts of this clonotype. The chain uses TRBV20-1 and TRBJ2-3; weak D call: TRBD1 (6 bases). The CDR3 runs 13 residues. CDR1 is DFQATT and CDR2 is SNEGSKA in the germline V gene (reference sequence). Deletions cut 3 bases from V and 6 bases from J, with 13 bases between. CDR3: CSASQGPGDTQYF. The CDR3 region has the DNA TGCAGTGCTAGTCAGGGGCCGGGTGATACGCAGTATTTT.

The V call is TRBV5-1, the J call TRBJ2-2; the D is unclear. The germline CDR1 and CDR2 sequences are SGHRS and YFSETQ. The V end lost 6 bases, the J end lost 6 bases, and 9 bases lay between the germline ends. This CDR3 comprises 12 residues. Written as DNA, the CDR3 is TGCGCCAGCACTTTAGTACCCGGGGAGCTGTTTTTT. It is translated as CASTLVPGELFF. The full variable domain, completed using reference TRBV5-1 and TRBJ2-2, is KAGVTQTPRYLIKTRGQQVTLSCSPISGHRSVSWYQQTPGQGLQFLFEYFSETQRNKGNFPGRFSGRQFSNSRSEMNVSTLELGDSALYLCASTLVPGELFFGEGSRLTVL.

The rearrangement joins TRBV4-2 to TRBJ2-1, with 9 bases matching TRBD2. The V and J ends lost 0 bases and 3 bases, in that order; junction bases with no gene match: 3. The CDR3 covers 16 residues. CDR1 and CDR2 from the germline V gene are LGHNA and YNFKEQ. The CDR3 is CASSQDPSGVYNEQFF. In nucleotides, the CDR3 is TGTGCCAGCAGCCAAGATCCTAGCGGGGTCTACAATGAGCAGTTCTTC.

This clonotype was recorded a few times. V usage is TRBV6-6 and J usage is TRBJ1-1; the match to TRBD1 covers 7 bases. The CDR3 extends over 15 amino acids. The V gene end was trimmed by 4 bases and the J gene end by 4 bases; junction bases not matched to a gene: 9. Germline V gene sequence: CDR1 MNHNY, CDR2 SVGAGI (reference sequence). The CDR3 DNA follows: TGTGCCAGCAGTTTCCCTGACAGGGCTGGCACTGAAGCTTTCTTT. This codes for CASSFPDRAGTEAFF.